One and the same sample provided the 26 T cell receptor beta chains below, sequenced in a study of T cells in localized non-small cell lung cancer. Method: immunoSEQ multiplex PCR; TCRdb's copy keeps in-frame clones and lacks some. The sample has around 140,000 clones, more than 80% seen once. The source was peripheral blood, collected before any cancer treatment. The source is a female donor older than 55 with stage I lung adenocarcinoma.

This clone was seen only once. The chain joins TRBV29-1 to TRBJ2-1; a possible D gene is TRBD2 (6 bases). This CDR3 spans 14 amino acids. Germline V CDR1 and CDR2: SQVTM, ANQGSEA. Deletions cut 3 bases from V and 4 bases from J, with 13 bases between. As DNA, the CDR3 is TGCAGCGTTGAGGAGGAGGGGCGGTACAATGAGCAGTTCTTC. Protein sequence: CSVEEEGRYNEQFF.

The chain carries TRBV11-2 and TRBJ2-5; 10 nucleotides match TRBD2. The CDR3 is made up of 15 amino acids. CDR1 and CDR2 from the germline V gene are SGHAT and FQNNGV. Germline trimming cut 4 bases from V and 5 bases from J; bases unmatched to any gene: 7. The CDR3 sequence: CASSSASGRRETQYF. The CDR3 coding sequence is TGTGCCAGCAGCTCTGCTAGCGGGAGAAGGGAGACCCAGTACTTC.

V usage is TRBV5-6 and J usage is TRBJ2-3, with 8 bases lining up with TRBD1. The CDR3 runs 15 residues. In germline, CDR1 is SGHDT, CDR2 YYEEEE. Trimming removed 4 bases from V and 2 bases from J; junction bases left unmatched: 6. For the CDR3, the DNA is TGTGCCAGCAGCCTCCGGGACAGGTTCACAGATACGCAGTATTTT. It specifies CASSLRDRFTDTQYF.

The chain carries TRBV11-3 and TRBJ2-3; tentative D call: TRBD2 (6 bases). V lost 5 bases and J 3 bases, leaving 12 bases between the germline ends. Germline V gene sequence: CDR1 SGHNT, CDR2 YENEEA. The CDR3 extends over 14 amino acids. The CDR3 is CASSLTRGTDTQYF. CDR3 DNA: TGTGCCAGCAGCCTTACCCGGGGGACAGATACGCAGTATTTT.

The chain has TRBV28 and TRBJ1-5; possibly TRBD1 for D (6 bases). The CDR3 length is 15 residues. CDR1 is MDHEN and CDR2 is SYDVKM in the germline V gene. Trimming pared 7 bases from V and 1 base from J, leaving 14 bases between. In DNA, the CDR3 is TGTGCCAGCACGATACCAACAGGGAGCAATCAGCCCCAGCATTTT. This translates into CASTIPTGSNQPQHF.

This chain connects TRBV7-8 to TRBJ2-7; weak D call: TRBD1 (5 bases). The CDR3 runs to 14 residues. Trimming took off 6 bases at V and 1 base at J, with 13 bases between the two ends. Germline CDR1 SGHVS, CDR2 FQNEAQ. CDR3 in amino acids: CASSYFRQSYEQYF. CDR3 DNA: TGTGCCAGCAGTTACTTCAGACAGTCCTACGAGCAGTACTTC.

As DNA, the CDR3 is TGTGCCAGCAGGAAGGAGGGGACTAGCGGGAGCGTATACGAGCAGTACTTC. The encoded protein is CASRKEGTSGSVYEQYF. The chain employs TRBV4-2 and TRBJ2-7; 14 nucleotides line up with TRBD2. V lost 6 bases and J lost 4; bases outside the gene matches: 11. The CDR3 spans 17 residues. The germline CDR1 and CDR2 sequences are LGHNA and YNFKEQ.

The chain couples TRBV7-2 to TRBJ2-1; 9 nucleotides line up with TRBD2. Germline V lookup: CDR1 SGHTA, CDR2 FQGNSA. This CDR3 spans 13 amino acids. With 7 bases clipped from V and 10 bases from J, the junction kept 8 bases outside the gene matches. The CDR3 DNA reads TGTGCCAGCACGTCGCTCCTAGCGGGGGAGCAGTTCTTC. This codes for CASTSLLAGEQFF.

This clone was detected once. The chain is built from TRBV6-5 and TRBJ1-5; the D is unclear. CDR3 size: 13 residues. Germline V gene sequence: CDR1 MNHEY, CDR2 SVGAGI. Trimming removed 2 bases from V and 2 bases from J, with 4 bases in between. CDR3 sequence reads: CASSYAGNQPQHF. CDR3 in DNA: TGTGCCAGCAGTTACGCCGGCAATCAGCCCCAGCATTTT.

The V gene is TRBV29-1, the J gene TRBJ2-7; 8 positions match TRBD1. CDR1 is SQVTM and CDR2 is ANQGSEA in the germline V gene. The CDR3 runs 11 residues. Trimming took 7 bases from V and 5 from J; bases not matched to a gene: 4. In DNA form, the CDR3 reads TGCAGCGGTCACAGGGGGAACGAGCAGTACTTC. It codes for CSGHRGNEQYF.

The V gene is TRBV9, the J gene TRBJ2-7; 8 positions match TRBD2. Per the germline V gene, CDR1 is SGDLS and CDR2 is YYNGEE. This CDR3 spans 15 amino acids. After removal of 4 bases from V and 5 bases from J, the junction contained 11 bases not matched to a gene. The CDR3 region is CASSPTRLAGNEQYF. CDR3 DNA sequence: TGTGCCAGCAGCCCAACCCGGCTAGCGGGTAACGAGCAGTACTTC. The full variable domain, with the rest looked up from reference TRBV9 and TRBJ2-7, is DSGVTQTPKHLITATGQRVTLRCSPRSGDLSVYWYQQSLDQGLQFLIQYYNGEERAKGNILERFSAQQFPDLHSELNLSSLELGDSALYFCASSPTRLAGNEQYFGPGTRLTVT.

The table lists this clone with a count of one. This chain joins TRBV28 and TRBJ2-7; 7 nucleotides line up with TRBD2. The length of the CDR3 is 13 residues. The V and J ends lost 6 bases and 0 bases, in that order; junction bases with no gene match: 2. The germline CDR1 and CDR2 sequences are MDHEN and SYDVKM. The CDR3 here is CASRAGVSYEQYF. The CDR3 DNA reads TGTGCCAGCAGGGCGGGAGTCTCCTACGAGCAGTACTTC.

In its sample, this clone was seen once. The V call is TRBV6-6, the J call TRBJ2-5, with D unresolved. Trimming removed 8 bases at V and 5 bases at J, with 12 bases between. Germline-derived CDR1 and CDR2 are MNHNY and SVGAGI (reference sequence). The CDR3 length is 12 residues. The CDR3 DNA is TGTGCCAGCGGTAACCGCGCGGAGACCCAGTACTTC. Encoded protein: CASGNRAETQYF.

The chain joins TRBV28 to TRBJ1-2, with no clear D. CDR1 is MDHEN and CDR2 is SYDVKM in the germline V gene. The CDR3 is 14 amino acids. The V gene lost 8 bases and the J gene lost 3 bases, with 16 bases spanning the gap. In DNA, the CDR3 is TGTGCCAGCCAAAAAAAGAACGGCTACTATGGCTACACCTTC. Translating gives CASQKKNGYYGYTF.

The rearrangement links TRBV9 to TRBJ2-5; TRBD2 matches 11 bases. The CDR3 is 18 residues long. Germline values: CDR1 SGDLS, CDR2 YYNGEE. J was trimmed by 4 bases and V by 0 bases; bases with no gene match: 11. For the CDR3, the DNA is TGTGCCAGCAGCGTAGGTCTAGCGGGAGGACCATTGGGAGAGACCCAGTACTTC. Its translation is CASSVGLAGGPLGETQYF.

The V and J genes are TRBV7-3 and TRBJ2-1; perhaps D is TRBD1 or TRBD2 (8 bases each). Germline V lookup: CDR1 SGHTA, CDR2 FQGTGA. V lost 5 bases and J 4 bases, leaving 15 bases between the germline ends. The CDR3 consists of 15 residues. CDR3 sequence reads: CASSQGASGYNEQFF. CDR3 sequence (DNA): TGTGCCAGCAGCCAGGGGGCTAGCGGGTACAATGAGCAGTTCTTC.

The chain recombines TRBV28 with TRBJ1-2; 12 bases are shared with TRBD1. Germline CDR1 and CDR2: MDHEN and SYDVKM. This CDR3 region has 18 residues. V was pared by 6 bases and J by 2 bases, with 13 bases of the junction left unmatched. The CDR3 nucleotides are TGTGCCAGCAGCGACCTCATCGCCGGGACAGGGGGCAACTATGGCTACACCTTC. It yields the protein CASSDLIAGTGGNYGYTF.

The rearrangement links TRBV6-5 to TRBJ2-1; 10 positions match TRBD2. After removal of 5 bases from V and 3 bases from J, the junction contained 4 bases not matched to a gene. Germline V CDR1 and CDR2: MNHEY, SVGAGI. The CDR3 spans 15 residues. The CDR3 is CASSPTSGNYNEQFF. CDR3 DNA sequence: TGTGCCAGCAGTCCTACTAGCGGGAACTACAATGAGCAGTTCTTC.

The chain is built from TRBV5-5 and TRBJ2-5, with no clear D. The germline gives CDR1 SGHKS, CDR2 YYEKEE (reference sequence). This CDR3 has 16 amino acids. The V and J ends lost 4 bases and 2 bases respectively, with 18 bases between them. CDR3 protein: CASSRLVTAGQETQYF. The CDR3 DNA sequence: TGTGCCAGCAGCCGCCTCGTAACAGCCGGACAAGAGACCCAGTACTTC.

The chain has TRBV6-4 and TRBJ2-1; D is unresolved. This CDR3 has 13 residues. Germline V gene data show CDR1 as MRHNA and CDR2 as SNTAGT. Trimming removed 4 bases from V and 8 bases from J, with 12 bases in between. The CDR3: CASSARRGDEQFF. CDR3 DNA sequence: TGTGCCAGCAGTGCGAGACGAGGAGATGAGCAGTTCTTC.

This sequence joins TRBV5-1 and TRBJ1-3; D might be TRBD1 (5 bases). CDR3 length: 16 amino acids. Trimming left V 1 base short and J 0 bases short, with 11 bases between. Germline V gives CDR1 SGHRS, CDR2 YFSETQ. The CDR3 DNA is TGCGCCAGCAGCTTGACTCCAGGGACCTCTGGAAACACCATATATTTT. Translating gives CASSLTPGTSGNTIYF.

The CDR3 is CASKPGANVGTDTQYF. Here the CDR3 DNA reads TGTGCCAGTAAACCGGGAGCGAATGTCGGCACAGATACGCAGTATTTT. The chain recombines TRBV2 with TRBJ2-3; D is possibly TRBD2 (6 bases). This CDR3 contains 16 residues. Germline CDR1 SNHLY, CDR2 FYNNEI. V was pared by 9 bases and J by 1 base, with 20 bases between.

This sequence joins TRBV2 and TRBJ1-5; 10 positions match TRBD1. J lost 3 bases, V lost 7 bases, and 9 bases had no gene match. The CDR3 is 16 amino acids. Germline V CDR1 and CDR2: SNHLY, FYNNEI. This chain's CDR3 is CASTKYGQGDNQPQHF. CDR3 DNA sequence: TGTGCCAGCACCAAATACGGACAGGGGGACAATCAGCCCCAGCATTTT.

CDR3 nucleotide sequence: TGTGCCAGCAGTGATCTTCTTAGCGGGATCTACAATGAGCAGTTCTTC. Its translation: CASSDLLSGIYNEQFF. This chain uses TRBV6-1 with TRBJ2-1, with 8 bases aligning to TRBD2. V lost 3 bases, J lost 3 bases, and 7 bases stayed unmatched. Germline assignment: CDR1 MNHNS and CDR2 SASEGT. The CDR3 consists of 16 residues.

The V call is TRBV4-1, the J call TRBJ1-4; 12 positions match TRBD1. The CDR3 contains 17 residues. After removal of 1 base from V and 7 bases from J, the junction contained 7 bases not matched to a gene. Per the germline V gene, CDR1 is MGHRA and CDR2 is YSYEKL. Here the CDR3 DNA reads TGCGCCAGCAGCCAAGTAGGGACAGGGGGCGCGGTTGAAAAACTGTTTTTT. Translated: CASSQVGTGGAVEKLFF.

The DNA of the CDR3 is TGTGCCAGCAGCCGGACTAGCGGTCTAGAGCCCCTTTACAATGAGCAGTTCTTC. It translates to CASSRTSGLEPLYNEQFF. The rearrangement uses TRBV13 and TRBJ2-1, with 10 bases matching TRBD2. The V and J ends lost 5 bases and 4 bases, in that order; junction bases with no gene match: 14. CDR1 is PRHDT and CDR2 is FYEKMQ in the germline V gene (reference sequence). The CDR3 has 18 residues. Filled out from reference TRBV13 and TRBJ2-1, the complete variable domain reads AAGVIQSPRHLIKEKRETATLKCYPIPRHDTVYWYQQGPGQDPQFLISFYEKMQSDKGSIPDRFSAQQFSDYHSELNMSSLELGDSALYFCASSRTSGLEPLYNEQFFGPGTRLTVL.